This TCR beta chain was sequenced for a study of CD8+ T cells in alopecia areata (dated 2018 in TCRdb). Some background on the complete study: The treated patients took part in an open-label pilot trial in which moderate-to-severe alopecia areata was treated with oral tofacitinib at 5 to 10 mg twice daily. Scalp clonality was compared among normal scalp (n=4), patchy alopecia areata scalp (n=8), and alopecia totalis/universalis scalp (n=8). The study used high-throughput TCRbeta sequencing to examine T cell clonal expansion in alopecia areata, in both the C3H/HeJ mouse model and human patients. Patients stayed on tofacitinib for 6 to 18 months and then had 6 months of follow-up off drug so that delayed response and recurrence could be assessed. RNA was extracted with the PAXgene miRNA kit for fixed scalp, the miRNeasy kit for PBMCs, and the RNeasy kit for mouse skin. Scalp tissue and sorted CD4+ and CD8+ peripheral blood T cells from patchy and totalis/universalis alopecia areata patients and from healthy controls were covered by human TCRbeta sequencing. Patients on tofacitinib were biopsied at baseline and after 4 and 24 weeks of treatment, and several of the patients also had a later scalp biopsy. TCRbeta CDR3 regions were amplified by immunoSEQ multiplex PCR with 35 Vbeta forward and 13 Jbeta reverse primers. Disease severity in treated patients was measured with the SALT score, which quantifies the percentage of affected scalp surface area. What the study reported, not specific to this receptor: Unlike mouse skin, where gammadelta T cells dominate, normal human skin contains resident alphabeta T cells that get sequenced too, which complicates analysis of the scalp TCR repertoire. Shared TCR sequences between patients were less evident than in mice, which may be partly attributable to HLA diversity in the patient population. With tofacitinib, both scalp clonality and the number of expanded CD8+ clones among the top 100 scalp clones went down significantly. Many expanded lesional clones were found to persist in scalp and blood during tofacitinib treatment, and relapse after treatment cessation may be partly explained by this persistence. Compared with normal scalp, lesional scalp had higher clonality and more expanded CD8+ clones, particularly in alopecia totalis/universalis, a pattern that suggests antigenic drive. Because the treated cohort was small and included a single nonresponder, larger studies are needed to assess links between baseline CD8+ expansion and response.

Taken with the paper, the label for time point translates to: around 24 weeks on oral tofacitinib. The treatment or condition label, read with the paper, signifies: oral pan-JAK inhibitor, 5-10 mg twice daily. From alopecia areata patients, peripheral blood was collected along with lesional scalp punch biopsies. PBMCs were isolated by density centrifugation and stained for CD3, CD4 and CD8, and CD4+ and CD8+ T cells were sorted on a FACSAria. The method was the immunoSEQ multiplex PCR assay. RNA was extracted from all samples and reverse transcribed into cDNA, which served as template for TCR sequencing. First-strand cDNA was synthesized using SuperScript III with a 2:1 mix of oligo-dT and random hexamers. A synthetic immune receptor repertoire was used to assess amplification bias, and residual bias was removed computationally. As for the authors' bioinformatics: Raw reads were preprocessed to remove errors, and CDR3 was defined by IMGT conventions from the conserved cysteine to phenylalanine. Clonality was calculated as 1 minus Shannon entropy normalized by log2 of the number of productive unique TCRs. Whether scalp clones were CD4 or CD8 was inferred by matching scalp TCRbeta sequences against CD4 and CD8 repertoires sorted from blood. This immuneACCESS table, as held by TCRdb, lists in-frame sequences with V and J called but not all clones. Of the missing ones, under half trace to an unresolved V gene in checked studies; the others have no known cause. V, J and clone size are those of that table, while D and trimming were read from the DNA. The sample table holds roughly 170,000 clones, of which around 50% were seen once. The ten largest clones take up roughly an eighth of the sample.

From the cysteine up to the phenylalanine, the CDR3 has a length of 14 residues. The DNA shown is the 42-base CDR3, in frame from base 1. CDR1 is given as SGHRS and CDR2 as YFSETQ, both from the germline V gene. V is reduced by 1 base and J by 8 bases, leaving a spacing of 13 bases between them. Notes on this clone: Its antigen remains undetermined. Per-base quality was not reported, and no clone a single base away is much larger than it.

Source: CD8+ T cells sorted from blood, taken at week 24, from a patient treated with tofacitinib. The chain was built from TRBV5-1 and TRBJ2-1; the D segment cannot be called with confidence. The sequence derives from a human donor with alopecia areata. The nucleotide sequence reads TGCGCCAGCAGCTTGTTTGGTCGCCTCGATGAGCAGTTCTTC. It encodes CASSLFGRLDEQFF.